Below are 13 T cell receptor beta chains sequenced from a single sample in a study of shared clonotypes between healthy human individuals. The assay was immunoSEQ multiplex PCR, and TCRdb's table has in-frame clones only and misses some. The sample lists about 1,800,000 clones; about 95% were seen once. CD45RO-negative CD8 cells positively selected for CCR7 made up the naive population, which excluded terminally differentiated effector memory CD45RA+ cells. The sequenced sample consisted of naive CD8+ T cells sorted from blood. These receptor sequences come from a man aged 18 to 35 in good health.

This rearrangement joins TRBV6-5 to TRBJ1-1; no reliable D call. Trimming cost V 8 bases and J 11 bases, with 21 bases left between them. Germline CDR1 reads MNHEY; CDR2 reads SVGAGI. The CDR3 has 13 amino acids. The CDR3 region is CASRPGYPLQAFF. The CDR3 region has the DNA TGTGCCAGCCGACCCGGGTACCCCCTACAGGCTTTCTTT.

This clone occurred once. The CDR3 DNA sequence: TGTGCCAGCAGCTCCTTCCCTAGCGGGTTTAGAGAAGAACAAGAGACCCAGTACTTC. This sequence encodes CASSSFPSGFREEQETQYF. This chain links TRBV11-2 with TRBJ2-5; 8 bases align to TRBD2. V lost 4 bases and J lost 2; bases outside the gene matches: 18. This CDR3 has 19 amino acids. Looked up from germline, CDR1 is SGHAT and CDR2 is FQNNGV.

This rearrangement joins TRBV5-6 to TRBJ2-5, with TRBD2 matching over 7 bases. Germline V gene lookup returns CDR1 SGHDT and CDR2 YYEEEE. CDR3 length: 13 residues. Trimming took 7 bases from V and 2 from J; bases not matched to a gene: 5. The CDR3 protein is CASEGGEQETQYF. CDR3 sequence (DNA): TGTGCCAGCGAGGGAGGGGAGCAAGAGACCCAGTACTTC.

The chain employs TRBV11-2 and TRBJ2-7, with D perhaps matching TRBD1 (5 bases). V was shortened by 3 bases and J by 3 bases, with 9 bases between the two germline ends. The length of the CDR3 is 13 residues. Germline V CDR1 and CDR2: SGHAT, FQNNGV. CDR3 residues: CASSFEGVYEQYF. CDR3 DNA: TGTGCCAGCAGCTTTGAAGGGGTCTACGAGCAGTACTTC.

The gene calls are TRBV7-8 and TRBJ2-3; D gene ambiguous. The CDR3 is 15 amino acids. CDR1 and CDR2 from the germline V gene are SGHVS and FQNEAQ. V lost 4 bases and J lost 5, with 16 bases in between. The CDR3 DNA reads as TGTGCCAGCAGCTCCTCTGCAGTCGAAGGAGATACGCAGTATTTT. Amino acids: CASSSSAVEGDTQYF. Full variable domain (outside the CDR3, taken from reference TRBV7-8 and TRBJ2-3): GAGVSQSPRYKVAKRGQDVALRCDPISGHVSLFWYQQALGQGPEFLTYFQNEAQLDKSGLPSDRFFAERPEGSVSTLKIQRTQQEDSAVYLCASSSSAVEGDTQYFGPGTRLTVL.

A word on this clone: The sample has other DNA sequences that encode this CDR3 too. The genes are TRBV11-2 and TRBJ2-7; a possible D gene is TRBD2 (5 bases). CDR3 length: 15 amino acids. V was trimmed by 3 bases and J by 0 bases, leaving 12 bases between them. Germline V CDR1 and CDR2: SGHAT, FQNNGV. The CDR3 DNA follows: TGTGCCAGCAGCTTGGTTGCGGGCAGCTCCTACGAGCAGTACTTC. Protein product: CASSLVAGSSYEQYF.

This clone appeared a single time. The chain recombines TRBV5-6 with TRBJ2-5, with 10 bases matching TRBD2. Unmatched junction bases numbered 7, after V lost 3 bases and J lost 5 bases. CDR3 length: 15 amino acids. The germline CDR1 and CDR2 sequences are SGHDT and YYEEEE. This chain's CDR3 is CASSYLAGAGETQYF. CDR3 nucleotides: TGTGCCAGCAGCTACCTAGCGGGAGCGGGTGAGACCCAGTACTTC.

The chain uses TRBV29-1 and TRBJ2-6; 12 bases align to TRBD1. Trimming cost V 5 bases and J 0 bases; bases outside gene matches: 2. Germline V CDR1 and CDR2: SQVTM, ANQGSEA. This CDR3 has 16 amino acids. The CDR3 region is CSVLGQGASGANVLTF. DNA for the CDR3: TGCAGCGTTTTGGGACAGGGGGCCTCTGGGGCCAACGTCCTGACTTTC.

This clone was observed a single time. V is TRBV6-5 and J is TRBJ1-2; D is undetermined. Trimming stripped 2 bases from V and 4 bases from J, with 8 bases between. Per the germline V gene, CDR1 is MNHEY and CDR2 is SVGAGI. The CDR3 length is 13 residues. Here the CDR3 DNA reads TGTGCCAGCAGTTACAAGGATCTCTATGGCTACACCTTC. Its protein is CASSYKDLYGYTF.

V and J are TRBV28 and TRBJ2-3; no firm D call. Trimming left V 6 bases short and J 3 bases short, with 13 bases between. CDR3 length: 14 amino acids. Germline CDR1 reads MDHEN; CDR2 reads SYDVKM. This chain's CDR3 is CASSSDVRTDTQYF. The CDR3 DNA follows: TGTGCCAGCAGCTCTGACGTGCGGACAGATACGCAGTATTTT.

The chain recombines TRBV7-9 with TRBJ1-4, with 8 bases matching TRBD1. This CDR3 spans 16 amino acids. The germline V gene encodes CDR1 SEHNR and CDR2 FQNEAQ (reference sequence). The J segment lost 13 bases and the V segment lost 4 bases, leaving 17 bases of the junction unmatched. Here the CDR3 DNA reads TGTGCCAGCAGCTCCTCCCCTGGACAGGGCGGCCCAAGACTGTTTTTT. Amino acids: CASSSSPGQGGPRLFF.

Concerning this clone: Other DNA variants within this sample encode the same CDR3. CDR3 protein: CASSLGAVYNEQFF. The CDR3 nucleotides read TGTGCCAGCAGTTTAGGGGCCGTGTACAATGAGCAGTTCTTC. This rearrangement joins TRBV27 to TRBJ2-1; possibly TRBD1 for D (5 bases). V was cut by 2 bases and J by 4 bases, with 9 bases left in between. The CDR3 is 14 residues long. CDR1 and CDR2 (germline): MNHEY, SMNVEV (reference sequence).

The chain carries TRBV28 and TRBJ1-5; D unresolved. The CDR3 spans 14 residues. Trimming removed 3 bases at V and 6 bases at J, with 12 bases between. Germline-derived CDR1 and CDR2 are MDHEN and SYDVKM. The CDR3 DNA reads TGTGCCAGCAGTTTTGAGGGATTCAGTCAGCCCCAGCATTTT. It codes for CASSFEGFSQPQHF.